This entry is about one T cell receptor beta chain. Its recognized antigen is unknown. No much larger clone is present one base from it, and per-base qualities are unavailable. The library came from multiplex PCR. Sequencing was carried out with an Illumina HiSeq 4000. iRepertoire HTBI primers and Arm-PCR amplification of CDR3 regions were used to construct TCR beta libraries. PCR products were gel purified before sequencing. From the authors' description of their analysis: A total of 62 TRBV and under 15 TRBJ segments were identified across samples and were used for gene usage analysis of CDR3 amino acid clonotypes. COPE and FqMerger were used to merge filtered high-quality paired reads into contigs. Contigs were aligned with BLAST to IMGT TRBV, TRBD and TRBJ reference genes, and CDR3 was defined per IMGT. Highly expanded clones were defined as clonotypes with a frequency above 0.1%. Shannon entropy was used to measure repertoire diversity, and the Gini coefficient was used to measure V-J evenness. A clonotype found in more than one individual was treated as public. TCRdb reran the public reads through fastp at Q25 and MiXCR, keeping productive beta chains. CDR3 protein sequences are deduplicated, and each keeps its most common genes and DNA. These V and J calls are TCRdb output, not the study's own analysis. This sample has hundreds of thousands of distinct CDR3 sequences in its table, and around 15% of those were observed once. Around a sixth of the sample is taken by the ten largest.

The sample belongs to a study of regulatory T cells in long-lasting Graves disease (TCRdb year 2021). About the study as a whole: In the newly diagnosed Graves' disease group, patients had been taking antithyroid drugs for less than 3 months. This study used TCR sequencing and RNA sequencing of peripheral blood to compare persistent Graves' disease patients against newly diagnosed Graves' disease patients. The study was conducted in China and was registered as a clinical trial. A total of around 33 samples underwent TCR sequencing, from about 13 patients with persistent Graves' disease and some 20 patients with newly diagnosed Graves' disease. Overall study results and their limits: As a limitation, the authors acknowledged that the small sample size may reduce accuracy. Persistent Graves' disease patients showed lower TCR Shannon entropy and fewer highly expanded clones than newly diagnosed patients, suggesting clonal expansion. Persistent disease showed preferential use of TRBV28, TRBJ1-2 and TRBJ2-5, whereas newly diagnosed disease favored TRBV20-1 and TRBJ2-1. Patients with persistent disease shared more public clonotypes (about 2,500) than newly diagnosed patients did (nearly 1,000). Only peripheral blood was studied, because thyroid tissue, the primary lesion, was inaccessible. Sequencing and analysis were restricted to the TCR beta chain.

Trimming leaves V shorter by 2 bases and J shorter by 9 bases, with the junction holding 5 bases beyond the gene matches. The germline V gene specifies SGHTA as CDR1 and FQGTGA as CDR2. From cysteine to phenylalanine, the CDR3 is 15 amino acids long. The DNA shown is the 45-base CDR3, in frame from base 1. Read against the paper, the sample's time point label means: newly diagnosed GD, antithyroid drugs for less than 3 months. For both TCR sequencing and RNA sequencing, RNA was extracted from PBMCs using TRIzol. Graves' disease was diagnosed according to American Thyroid Association guidelines. Recruitment of patients was carried out at an endocrinology department in Xi'an, China. From each patient, around 9 milliliters of peripheral blood was collected into an EDTA anticoagulant tube. PBMCs were isolated by Ficoll Paque Plus density gradient separation without further T cell sorting. An Agilent 2100 Bioanalyzer and agarose gel were used to assess RNA quality, and a NanoDrop 2000 was used to measure RNA concentration.

These sequences were also reported in another study, on T cells in Graves' hyperthyroidism and ophthalmopathy. Drawing on the second study: A patient counted as having stable Graves' hyperthyroidism if no progression to ophthalmopathy occurred over 18 months of follow-up. Hyperthyroidism patients were aged 18 to 65 years and newly diagnosed, with disease duration of less than 2 months. Exclusion was applied to patients with uncontrolled infections, other autoimmune diseases, pregnancy or lactation. Diagnoses were based on clinical symptoms, serum thyroxine and TRAb, thyroid ultrasound and orbital computed tomography. The TCR CDR3 was subjected to a first round of RT-PCR using the HTBI primer set and the Qiagen OneStep RT-PCR kit. Blood samples also contained most of the expanded thyroid clonotypes (frequency above 0.001), which suggests that blood repertoires may reflect thyroid immune responses. In cross-validation, a model built on a 13 V-J signature told ophthalmopathy apart from stable hyperthyroidism with over 85% sensitivity and around 81% specificity, and in testing the same model reached 80%/75%. In validation, progression to ophthalmopathy was predicted by the model with 55% to 71% sensitivity and roughly 76% specificity, a median of 6.5 months before onset. A discovery cohort of about 96 patients, roughly 40 with Graves' ophthalmopathy and about 58 with stable Graves' hyperthyroidism, was used to find distinguishing TCR V-J signatures. An independent validation cohort of under 20 hyperthyroidism patients and about 16 patients who later progressed to ophthalmopathy tested prospective prediction of ophthalmopathy. The 100 discovery patients were randomly divided into training and test sets at a 7:3 ratio. Thyroid tissue and blood T-cell repertoires from six Graves' hyperthyroidism patients were also compared in the study. After blood sampling, hyperthyroidism patients were treated with methimazole at a starting dose of 30 mg daily, and ophthalmopathy patients were treated with high-dose intravenous methylprednisolone. Libraries were constructed in a second round of multiplex PCR, after which size selection and purification were carried out. The libraries were sequenced on an Illumina HiSeq2000 using paired-end 100 bp reads. SOAPnuke was used to process the raw data, with reads discarded if the reads contained adapters or uncalled bases, had a mean Phred below 15, or lacked an exact constant-primer or identifier match. COPE v1.2.5 was used to merge the high-quality paired reads, and each unique nucleotide sequence was defined as a clonotype. MiTCR v1.1 was used to align clonotypes to the IMGT TRBV, TRBD and TRBJ reference segments. Only V-J combinations with frequency above 0.0001, covering 99% to 99.2% of repertoires, were analysed. The TCS score was defined as F50 (clonal expansion) divided by E x V (chaos), with BLOSUM62-based TCRdist calculated between CDR3 peptides within each V-J. Welch's t-statistics and random forest reduced some 510 V-J features to 10 to 15, which were used in a naive Bayes classifier (R e1071). No statistical method was used to fix the sample size in advance, and group allocation was not hidden from the investigators. According to the paper, TCR Vbeta CDR3 sequencing was carried out on 135 peripheral blood samples, which came from approximately 41 ophthalmopathy, 75 or so hyperthyroidism and approximately 17 progressor patients.

Recombination linked TRBV7-3 to TRBJ2-1, with 12 central nucleotides matching TRBD1. This receptor was identified in a woman aged 25 to 39 with Graves disease. Donor details come from another sample of the same person, matched by shared clones. The sequencing here drew on peripheral blood mononuclear cells (PBMCs), taken at new diagnosis, from a patient treated with antithyroid drugs. The DNA sequence is given as TGTGCCAGCAGCTTATTGGGACAGGGGGCGGGTGAGCAGTTCTTC. Its product reads: CASSLLGQGAGEQFF.